This T cell receptor (beta chain) was sequenced during a study of T-cell memory formation after mild COVID-19. General study findings and limits: The SARS-CoV-2 specificity of second-wave clones reaching peak at day 37 remained unverified. The study found contracting CD4+ clones mainly in CM and EM and contracting CD8+ clones in EMRA. The study detected some responding clones in pre-infection memory, suggesting cross-reactive memory joined.

This CDR3 is 14 amino acids long. V was pared by 5 bases and J by 10 bases, with 8 bases of the junction left unmatched. Germline V gene lookup returns CDR1 SEHNR and CDR2 FQNEAQ (reference sequence). This clonotype was seen a handful of times. The antigen remains unidentified. A single record per CDR3 protein comes from TCRdb applying MiXCR to the 5' RACE reads. The data contain 110,000 to 150,000 distinct CDR3 sequences, more than 13% of them singletons. Specimen: PBMCs or a T cell subset sorted from them (not recorded which). V and J are TRBV7-9 and TRBJ1-6; 7 bases agree with TRBD1. The TCR sequence derives from an adult woman who had mild COVID-19 (a few samples of this study predate the infection). Cell type and time point are not known. For the CDR3, the DNA is TGTGCCAGCAGCCTGACAGGGTTGCGCTCACCCCTCCACTTT. As protein: CASSLTGLRSPLHF. The full variable domain, with the rest looked up from reference TRBV7-9 and TRBJ1-6, is DTGVSQNPRHKITKRGQNVTFRCDPISEHNRLYWYRQTLGQGPEFLTYFQNEAQLEKSRLLSDRFSAERPKGSFSTLEIQRTEQGDSAMYLCASSLTGLRSPLHFGNGTRLTVT.